The clone carrying this T cell receptor beta chain was counted many times. What it binds is not known. These data originate in a study of CD8 T cells in ankylosing spondylitis. General study points: It appeared that ankylosing spondylitis blood was characterized by a TCR beta motif of several highly homologous variants.

Each CDR3 protein is one row after TCRdb ran MiXCR on the 5' RACE reads. Among 200,000 to 250,000 distinct CDR3 sequences, 10% to 13% were seen once, and the ten largest hold around a fifth. Germline V gene lookup returns CDR1 MDHEN and CDR2 SYDVKM. This CDR3 contains 14 residues. V dropped 6 bases and J dropped 7; count of bases not matched to a gene: 9. J is TRBJ2-7 and V is TRBV28; 10 bases are shared with TRBD2. Sequenced material: blood, either unsorted or a sorted T cell fraction (not recorded which). This sequence was found in a male donor with ankylosing spondylitis or in good health (not recorded which). CDR3 bases: TGTGCCAGCAGACTTAGCGGGGGGACGGAAGAGCAGTACTTC. It yields the protein CASRLSGGTEEQYF.